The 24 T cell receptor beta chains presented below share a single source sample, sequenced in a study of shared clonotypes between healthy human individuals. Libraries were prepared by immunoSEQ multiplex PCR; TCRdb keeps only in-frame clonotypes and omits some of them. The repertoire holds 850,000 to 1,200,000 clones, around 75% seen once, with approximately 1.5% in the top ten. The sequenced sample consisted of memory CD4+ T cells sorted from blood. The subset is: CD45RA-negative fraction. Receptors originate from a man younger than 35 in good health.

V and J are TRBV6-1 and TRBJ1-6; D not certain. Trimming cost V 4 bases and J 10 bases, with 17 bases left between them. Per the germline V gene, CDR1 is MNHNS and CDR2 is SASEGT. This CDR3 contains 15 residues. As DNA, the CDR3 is TGTGCCAGCAGTGCGGCCCCACTAGGGAACTCACCCCTCCACTTT. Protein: CASSAAPLGNSPLHF.

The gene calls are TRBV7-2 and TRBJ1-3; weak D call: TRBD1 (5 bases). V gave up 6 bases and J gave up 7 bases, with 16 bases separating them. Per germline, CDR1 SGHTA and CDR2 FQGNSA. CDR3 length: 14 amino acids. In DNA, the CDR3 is TGTGCCAGCAGTTTACCGGGACCGCTGAACACCATATATTTT. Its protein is CASSLPGPLNTIYF.

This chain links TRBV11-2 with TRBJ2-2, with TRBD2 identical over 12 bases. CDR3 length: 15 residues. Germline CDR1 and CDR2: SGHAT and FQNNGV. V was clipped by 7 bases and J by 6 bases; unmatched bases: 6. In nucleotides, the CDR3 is TGTGCCAGCAAGCCCCTAGCGGGAGGGCCCGGGGAGCTGTTTTTT. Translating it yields CASKPLAGGPGELFF.

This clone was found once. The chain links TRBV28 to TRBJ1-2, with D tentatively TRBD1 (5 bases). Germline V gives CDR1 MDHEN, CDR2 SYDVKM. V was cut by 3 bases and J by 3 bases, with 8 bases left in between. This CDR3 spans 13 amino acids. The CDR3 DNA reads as TGTGCCAGCAGTTTCGGGACCGACTATGGCTACACCTTC. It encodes CASSFGTDYGYTF.

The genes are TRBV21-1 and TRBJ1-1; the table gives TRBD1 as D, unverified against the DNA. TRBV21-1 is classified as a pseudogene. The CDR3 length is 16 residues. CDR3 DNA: TGTGCCAGCAGCACCCCTAGACAGGGGCTGAACACTGAAGCTTTCTTT. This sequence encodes CASSTPRQGLNTEAFF.

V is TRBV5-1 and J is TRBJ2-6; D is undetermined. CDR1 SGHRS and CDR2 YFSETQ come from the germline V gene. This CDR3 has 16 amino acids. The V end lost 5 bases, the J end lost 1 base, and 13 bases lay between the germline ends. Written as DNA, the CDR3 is TGCGCCAGCAGAAATGGGGTTGTGTCTGGGGCCAACGTCCTGACTTTC. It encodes CASRNGVVSGANVLTF.

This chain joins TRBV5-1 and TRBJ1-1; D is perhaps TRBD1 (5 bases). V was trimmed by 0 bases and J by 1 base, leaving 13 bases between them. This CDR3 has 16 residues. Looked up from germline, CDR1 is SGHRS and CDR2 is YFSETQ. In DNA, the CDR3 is TGCGCCAGCAGCTTGGTCGGGGGGTACCCGAACACTGAAGCTTTCTTT. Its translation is CASSLVGGYPNTEAFF.

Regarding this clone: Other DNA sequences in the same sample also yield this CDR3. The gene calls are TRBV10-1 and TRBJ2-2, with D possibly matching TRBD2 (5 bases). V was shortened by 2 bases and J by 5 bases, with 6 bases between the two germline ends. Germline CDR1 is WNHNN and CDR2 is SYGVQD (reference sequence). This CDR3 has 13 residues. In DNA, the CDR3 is TGCGCCAGCAGTGAGGGCGGGACCGGGGAGCTGTTTTTT. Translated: CASSEGGTGELFF.

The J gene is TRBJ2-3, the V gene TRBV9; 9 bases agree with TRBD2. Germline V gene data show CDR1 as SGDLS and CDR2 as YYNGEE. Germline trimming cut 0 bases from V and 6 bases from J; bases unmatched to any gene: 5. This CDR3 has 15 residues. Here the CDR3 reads CASSVDAGGPDTQYF. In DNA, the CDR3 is TGTGCCAGCAGCGTAGACGCGGGGGGGCCGGATACGCAGTATTTT.

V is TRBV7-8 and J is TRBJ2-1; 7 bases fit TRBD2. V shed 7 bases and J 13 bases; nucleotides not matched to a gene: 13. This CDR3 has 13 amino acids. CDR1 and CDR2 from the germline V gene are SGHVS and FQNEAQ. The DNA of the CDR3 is TGTGCCAGCAACTTCGACCGTGGGGGGGATCAGTTCTTC. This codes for CASNFDRGGDQFF.

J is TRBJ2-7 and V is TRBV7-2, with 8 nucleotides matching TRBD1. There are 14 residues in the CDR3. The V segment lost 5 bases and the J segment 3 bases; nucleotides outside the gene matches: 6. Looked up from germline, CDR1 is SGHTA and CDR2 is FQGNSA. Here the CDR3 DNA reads TGTGCCAGCAGCAGAGACAGGGGTAGCTACGAGCAGTACTTC. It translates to CASSRDRGSYEQYF.

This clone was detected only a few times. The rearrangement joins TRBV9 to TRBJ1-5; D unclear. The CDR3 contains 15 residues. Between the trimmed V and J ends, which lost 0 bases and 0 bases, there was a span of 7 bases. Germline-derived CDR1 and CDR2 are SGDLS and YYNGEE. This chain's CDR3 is CASSVGFNSNQPQHF. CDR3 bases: TGTGCCAGCAGCGTAGGGTTTAATAGCAATCAGCCCCAGCATTTT.

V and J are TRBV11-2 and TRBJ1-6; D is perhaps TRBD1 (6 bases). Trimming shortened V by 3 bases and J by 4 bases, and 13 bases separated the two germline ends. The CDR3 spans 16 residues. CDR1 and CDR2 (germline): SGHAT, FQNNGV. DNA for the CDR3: TGTGCCAGCAGCTTGGGGACACTTGATTATAATTCACCCCTCCACTTT. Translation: CASSLGTLDYNSPLHF. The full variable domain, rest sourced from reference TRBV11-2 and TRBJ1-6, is EAGVAQSPRYKIIEKRQSVAFWCNPISGHATLYWYQQILGQGPKLLIQFQNNGVVDDSQLPKDRFSAERLKGVDSTLKIQPAKLEDSAVYLCASSLGTLDYNSPLHFGNGTRLTVT.

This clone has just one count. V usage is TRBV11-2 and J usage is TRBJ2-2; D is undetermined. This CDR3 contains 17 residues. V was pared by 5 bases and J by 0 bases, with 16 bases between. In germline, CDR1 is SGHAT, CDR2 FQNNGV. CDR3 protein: CASSRLVRGPNTGELFF. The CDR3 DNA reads TGTGCCAGCAGCAGACTGGTTCGTGGACCGAACACCGGGGAGCTGTTTTTT.

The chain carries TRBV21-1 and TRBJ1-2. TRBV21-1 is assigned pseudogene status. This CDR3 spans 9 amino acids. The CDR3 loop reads CGGSIIYTF. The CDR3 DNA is TGTGGAGGGAGCATAATCTACACCTTC.

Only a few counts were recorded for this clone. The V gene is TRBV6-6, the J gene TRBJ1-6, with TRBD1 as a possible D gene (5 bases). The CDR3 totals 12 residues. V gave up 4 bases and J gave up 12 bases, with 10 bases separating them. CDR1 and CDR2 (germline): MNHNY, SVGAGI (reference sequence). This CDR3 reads CASSSTGQPLHF. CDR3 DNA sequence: TGTGCCAGCAGTTCCACAGGCCAACCCCTCCACTTT.

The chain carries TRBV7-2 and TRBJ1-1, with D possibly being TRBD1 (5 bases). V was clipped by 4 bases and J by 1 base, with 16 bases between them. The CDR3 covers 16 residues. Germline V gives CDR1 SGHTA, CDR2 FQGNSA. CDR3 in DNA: TGTGCCAGCAGCTCCCAGCCACCGGGGGGGAACACTGAAGCTTTCTTT. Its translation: CASSSQPPGGNTEAFF.

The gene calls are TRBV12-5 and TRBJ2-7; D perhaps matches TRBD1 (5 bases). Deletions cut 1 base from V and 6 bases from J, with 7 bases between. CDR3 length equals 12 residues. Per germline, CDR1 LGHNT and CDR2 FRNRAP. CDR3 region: CASGLGRGEQYF. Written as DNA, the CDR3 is TGTGCTAGTGGTTTGGGTAGGGGCGAGCAGTACTTC. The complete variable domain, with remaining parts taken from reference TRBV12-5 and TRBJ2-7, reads DARVTQTPRHKVTEMGQEVTMRCQPILGHNTVFWYRQTMMQGLELLAYFRNRAPLDDSGMPKDRFSAEMPDATLATLKIQPSEPRDSAVYFCASGLGRGEQYFGPGTRLTVT.

As DNA, the CDR3 is TGCGCCAGCAGCTTGGCCCCGCCGAACACCGGGGAGCTGTTTTTT. As protein: CASSLAPPNTGELFF. J is TRBJ2-2 and V is TRBV5-1; D is unclear. With 0 bases removed from V and 0 bases from J, the gap between germline ends came to 6 bases. Per germline, CDR1 SGHRS and CDR2 YFSETQ. The length of the CDR3 is 15 residues.

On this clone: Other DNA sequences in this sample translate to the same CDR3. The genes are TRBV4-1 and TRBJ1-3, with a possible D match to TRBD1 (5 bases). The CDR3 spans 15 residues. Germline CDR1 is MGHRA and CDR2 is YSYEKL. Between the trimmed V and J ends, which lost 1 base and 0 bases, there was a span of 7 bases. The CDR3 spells CASSQGQLSGNTIYF. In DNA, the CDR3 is TGCGCCAGCAGCCAAGGACAGCTCTCTGGAAACACCATATATTTT.

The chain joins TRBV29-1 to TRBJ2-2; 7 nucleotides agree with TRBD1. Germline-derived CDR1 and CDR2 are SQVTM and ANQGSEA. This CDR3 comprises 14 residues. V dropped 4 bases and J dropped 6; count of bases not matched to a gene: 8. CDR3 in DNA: TGCAGCGTTGGAGATTCCACAGGGGCCGGGGAGCTGTTTTTT. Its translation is CSVGDSTGAGELFF.

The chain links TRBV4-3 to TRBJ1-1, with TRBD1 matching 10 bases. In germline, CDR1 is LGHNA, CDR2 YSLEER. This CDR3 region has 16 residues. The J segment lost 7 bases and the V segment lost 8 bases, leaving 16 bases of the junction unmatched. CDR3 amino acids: CASARVIGTGVYEAFF. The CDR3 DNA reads TGCGCCAGCGCCCGGGTCATAGGGACAGGGGTATATGAAGCTTTCTTT.

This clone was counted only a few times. The CDR3 bases are TGTGCCATCAGTGATATGGCGCGGAGCACAGATACGCAGTATTTT. Amino acid sequence: CAISDMARSTDTQYF. The chain joins TRBV10-3 to TRBJ2-3; D is uncertain. This CDR3 contains 15 residues. Trimming cost V 3 bases and J 0 bases, with 10 bases left between them. Germline lookup yields CDR1 ENHRY and CDR2 SYGVKD.

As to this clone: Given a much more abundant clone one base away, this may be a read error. CDR3 in amino acids: CASSSENIQYF. The CDR3 bases are TGTGCCAGCAGCTCCGAAAACATTCAGTACTTC. The chain has TRBV5-4 and TRBJ2-4; D call uncertain. Germline CDR1 SGHNT, CDR2 YYREEE (reference sequence). This CDR3 spans 11 amino acids. V was trimmed by 3 bases and J by 5 bases, leaving 3 bases between them.